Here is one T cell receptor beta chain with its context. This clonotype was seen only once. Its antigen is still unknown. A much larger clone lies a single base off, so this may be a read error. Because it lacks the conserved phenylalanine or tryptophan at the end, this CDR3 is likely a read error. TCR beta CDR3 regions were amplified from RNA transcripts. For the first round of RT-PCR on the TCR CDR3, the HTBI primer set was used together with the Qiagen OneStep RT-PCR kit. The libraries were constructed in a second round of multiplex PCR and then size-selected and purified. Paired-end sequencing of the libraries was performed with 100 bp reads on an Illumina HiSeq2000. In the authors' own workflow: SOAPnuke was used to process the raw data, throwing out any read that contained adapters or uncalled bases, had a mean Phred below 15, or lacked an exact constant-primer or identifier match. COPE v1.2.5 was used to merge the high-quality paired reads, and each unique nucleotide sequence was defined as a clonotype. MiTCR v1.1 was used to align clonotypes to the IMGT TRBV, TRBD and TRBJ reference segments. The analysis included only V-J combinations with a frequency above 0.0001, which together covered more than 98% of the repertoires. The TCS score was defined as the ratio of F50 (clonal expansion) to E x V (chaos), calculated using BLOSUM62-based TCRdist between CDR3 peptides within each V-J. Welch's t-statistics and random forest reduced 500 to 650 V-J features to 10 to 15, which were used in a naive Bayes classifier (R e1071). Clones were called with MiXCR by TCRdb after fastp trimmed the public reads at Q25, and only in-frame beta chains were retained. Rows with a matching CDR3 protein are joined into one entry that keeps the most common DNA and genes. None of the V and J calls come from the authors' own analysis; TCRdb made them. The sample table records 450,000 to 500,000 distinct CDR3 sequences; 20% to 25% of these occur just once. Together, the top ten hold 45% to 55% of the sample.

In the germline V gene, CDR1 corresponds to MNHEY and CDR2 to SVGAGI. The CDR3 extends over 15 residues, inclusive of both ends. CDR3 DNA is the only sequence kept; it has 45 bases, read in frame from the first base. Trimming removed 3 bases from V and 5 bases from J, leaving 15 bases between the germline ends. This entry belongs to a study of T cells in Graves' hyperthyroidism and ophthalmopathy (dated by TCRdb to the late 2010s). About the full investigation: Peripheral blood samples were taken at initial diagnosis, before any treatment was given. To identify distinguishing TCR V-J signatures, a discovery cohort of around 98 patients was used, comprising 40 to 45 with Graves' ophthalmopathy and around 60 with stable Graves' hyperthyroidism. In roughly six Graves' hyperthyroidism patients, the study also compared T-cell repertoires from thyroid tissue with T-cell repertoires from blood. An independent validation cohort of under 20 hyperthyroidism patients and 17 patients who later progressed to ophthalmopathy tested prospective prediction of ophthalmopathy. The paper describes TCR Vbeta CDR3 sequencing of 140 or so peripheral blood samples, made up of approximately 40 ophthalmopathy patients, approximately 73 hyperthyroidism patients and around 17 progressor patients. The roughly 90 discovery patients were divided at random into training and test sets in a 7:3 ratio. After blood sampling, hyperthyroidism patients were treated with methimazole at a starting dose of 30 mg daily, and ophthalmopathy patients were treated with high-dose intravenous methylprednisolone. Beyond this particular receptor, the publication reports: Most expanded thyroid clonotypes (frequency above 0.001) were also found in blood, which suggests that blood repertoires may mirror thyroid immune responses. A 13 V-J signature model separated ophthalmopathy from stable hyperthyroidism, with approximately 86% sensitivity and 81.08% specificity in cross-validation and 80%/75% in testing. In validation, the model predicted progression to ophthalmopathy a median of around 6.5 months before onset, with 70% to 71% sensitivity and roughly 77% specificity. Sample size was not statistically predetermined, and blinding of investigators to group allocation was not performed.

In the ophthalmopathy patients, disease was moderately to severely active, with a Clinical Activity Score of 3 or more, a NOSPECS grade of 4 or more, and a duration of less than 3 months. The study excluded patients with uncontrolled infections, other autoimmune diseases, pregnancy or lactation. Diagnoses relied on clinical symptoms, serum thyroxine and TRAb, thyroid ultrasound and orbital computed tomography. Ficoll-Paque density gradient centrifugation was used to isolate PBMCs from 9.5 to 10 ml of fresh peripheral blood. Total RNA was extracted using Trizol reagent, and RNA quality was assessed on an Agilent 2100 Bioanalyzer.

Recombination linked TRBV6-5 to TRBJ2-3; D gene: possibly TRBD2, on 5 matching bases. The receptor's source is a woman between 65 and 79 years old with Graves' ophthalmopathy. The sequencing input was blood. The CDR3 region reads CASSYGGGWGDTQYL. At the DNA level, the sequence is TGTGCCAGCAGTTATGGTGGCGGGTGGGGAGATACGCAGTATCTT.